The entry below describes one TCR beta chain. This clone has a single count. What this receptor recognizes is not known. No base-level quality is on record; no much larger clone is a single base apart. TCRbeta CDR3 regions were amplified from genomic DNA using the immunoSEQ Assay, a bias-controlled multiplex PCR. The authors' analysis ran thus. The number of nucleated cells in each sample was estimated by amplification of reference gene primers within the assay. To quantify the absolute abundance of each unique TCRbeta CDR3 rearrangement, sequence reads were collapsed and filtered. For each sample, productive Simpson clonality was calculated as the square root of Simpson's diversity index over productive rearrangements. TCRdb holds this immuneACCESS table with in-frame rearrangements only. Some clones are missing; in checked studies, unresolved V genes explain under half, and the rest has no known cause. V and J calls and clone size are copied from that table; D and trimming were computed from the DNA. This sample holds approximately 64,000 clones; 88% were observed only once. The top ten hold roughly 3.9% of the sample.

Each collaborating institution followed its own protocols to collect whole blood in K2EDTA tubes. For TCRbeta analysis, collaborators shipped samples as frozen whole blood, isolated PBMCs, or DNA extracted from either of those sample types. The source of the sample is a study of blood T cell repertoires in COVID-19 (dated by TCRdb to about 2020). Context from the whole study: Samples covering the acute and convalescent phases of COVID-19 were provided by collaborators in the United States, Italy and Spain. Sample metadata almost always included a de-identified subject ID, COVID-19 status, age in years and sex. The dataset comprised deeply sampled blood TCRbeta repertoires from subjects exposed to, actively infected with, or recovered from COVID-19. Samples came from the ongoing ImmuneRACE study (first 160 participants) plus 1,254 subjects from 6 global collaborators. Where HLA class I and class II types were available, the types were taken from metadata supplied by the sample provider, not from assay-based typing. The prospective study material was composed of cDNA or gDNA derived from T cells, B-cell-depleted T cells, or PBMCs. The repertoires were released in a freely available public database meant as a resource for research on the immune response to SARS-CoV-2. Beyond this particular receptor, the publication reports: Clinical and demographic metadata were provided uncurated, with the amount varying by source and participant.

The germline V end is reduced by 0 bases and the J end by 4 bases; junction bases left unmatched: 15. Based on the germline V gene, the CDR1 and CDR2 sequences are LGHNA and YSLEER. The CDR3 measures 19 amino acids from cysteine to phenylalanine. Only the CDR3 DNA stays, 57 bases, in frame from base 1. In this chain, TRBV4-3 is recombined with TRBJ1-2, with 9 bases matching TRBD1. The source of this sequence is a man aged 70 or older with acute or convalescent COVID-19. Sequenced sample: peripheral blood. The DNA sequence is as follows: TGCGCCAGCAGCCAAGACCTGGGACAGGGCGGCCCCCTACTCTATGGCTACACCTTC. Its protein is CASSQDLGQGGPLLYGYTF.